This T cell receptor beta chain comes out of a study of shared clonotypes between healthy human individuals. The length of the CDR3 is 13 residues. Germline V CDR1 and CDR2: LNHDA, SQIVND (reference sequence). The trim removed 5 bases at V and 10 bases at J, leaving 5 bases unmatched. Assay used: immunoSEQ multiplex PCR; TCRdb lists only in-frame clones, some missing. The sample lists millions of clones; roughly 94% were seen once. V is TRBV19 and J is TRBJ2-6, with 7 bases that match TRBD1. Sequencing input: naive CD4+ T cells sorted from blood. Subset indicated: CD45RA+ positively selected. This receptor was obtained from a man aged 18-30 years in good health. The CDR3 region is CASSPGQVNVLTF. CDR3 coding DNA: TGTGCCAGTAGTCCAGGACAGGTAAACGTCCTGACTTTC.